This TCR beta chain is drawn from a study of blood T cell repertoires in COVID-19. Across the study: The samples span acute and convalescent COVID-19 from the United States, Italy and Spain. PBMCs, B-cell-depleted T cells, or T cells were the source of the cDNA or gDNA that made up the material.

As handled by the study authors: By means of reference gene primer amplification, nucleated cell counts were estimated. Method: immunoSEQ multiplex PCR; TCRdb's copy keeps in-frame clones and lacks some. The DNA gave D and trimming, while V, J and clone size come from that table. The data contain around 29,000 clones, 65% to 90% of them singletons. In its sample, this clone was seen once. The sample consisted of peripheral blood. This TCR came from an older woman with active COVID-19.

The CDR3 region is CASSVDGQGREQFF. The CDR3, as DNA: TGTGCCAGCAGCGTAGACGGACAGGGCCGTGAGCAGTTCTTC. The V gene is TRBV7-2, the J gene TRBJ2-1; the match to TRBD1 covers 8 bases. Germline loops: CDR1 SGHTA, CDR2 FQGNSA. V lost 5 bases to trimming and J lost 9 bases; unmatched junction nucleotides: 9. The CDR3 contains 14 residues.